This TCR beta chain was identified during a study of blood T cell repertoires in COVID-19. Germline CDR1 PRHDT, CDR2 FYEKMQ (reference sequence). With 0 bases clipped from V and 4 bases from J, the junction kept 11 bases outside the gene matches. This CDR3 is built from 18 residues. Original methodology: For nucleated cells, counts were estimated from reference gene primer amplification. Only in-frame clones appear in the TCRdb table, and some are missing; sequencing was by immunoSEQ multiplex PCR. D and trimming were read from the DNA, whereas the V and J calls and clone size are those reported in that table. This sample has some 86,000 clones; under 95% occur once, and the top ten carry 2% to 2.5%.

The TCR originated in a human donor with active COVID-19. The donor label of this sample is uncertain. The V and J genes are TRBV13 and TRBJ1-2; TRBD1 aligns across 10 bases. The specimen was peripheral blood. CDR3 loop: CASSLGQVDRGPFYGYTF. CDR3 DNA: TGTGCCAGCAGCTTAGGCCAGGTAGACAGGGGGCCTTTCTATGGCTACACCTTC.